These 2 T cell receptor beta chains were all obtained from the same sample, sequenced in a study of shared clonotypes between healthy human individuals. Some clones are missing from TCRdb's copy, which holds only in-frame ones; the method was immunoSEQ multiplex PCR. The sample holds some 2.3 million clones, 85% to 95% seen once. Material: naive CD4+ T cells from PBMCs. This sample's subset: CD45RA+ positively selected. Receptors were obtained from a young man in good health. Some clones in this sample may be carry-over from other donors' samples.

In nucleotides, the CDR3 is TGTGCCAGTAGATACAACTCTGGGGCCAACGTCCTGACTTTC. Protein: CASRYNSGANVLTF. The chain has TRBV19 and TRBJ2-6, with unresolved D. The germline gives CDR1 LNHDA, CDR2 SQIVND (reference sequence). The CDR3 runs to 14 residues. V was cut by 6 bases and J by 0 bases, with 6 bases left in between.

The J gene is TRBJ1-1, the V gene TRBV19, with no clear D. The germline CDR1 and CDR2 sequences are LNHDA and SQIVND (reference sequence). Trimming pared 5 bases from V and 5 bases from J, leaving 9 bases between. The CDR3 length is 12 residues. This CDR3 reads CASSLTGTEAFF. The CDR3 DNA reads as TGTGCCAGTAGTTTGACGGGTACTGAAGCTTTCTTT.